The next 21 T cell receptor beta chains were all read from a single sample in a study of blood T cell repertoires in COVID-19. Using immunoSEQ multiplex PCR, the repertoire was profiled, and TCRdb retains in-frame clones only, with some absent. The top ten hold more than 0.85% of the sample, which has approximately 100,000 clones, approximately 93% seen once. Sequenced: peripheral blood. All receptors come from a man aged 55 to 69 with acute or convalescent COVID-19.

This clone was seen just once. The rearrangement joins TRBV7-2 to TRBJ2-2; 10 bases are a match to TRBD2. In germline, CDR1 is SGHTA, CDR2 FQGNSA. The V segment lost 5 bases and the J segment 6 bases; nucleotides outside the gene matches: 6. The CDR3 length is 15 residues. The CDR3 DNA reads TGTGCCAGCAGCCCGCTAGCGGGAGTTGCCGGGGAGCTGTTTTTT. Translated, it gives CASSPLAGVAGELFF.

This clone came up once. The chain is built from TRBV7-9 and TRBJ2-3; no clear D gene. Deletions cut 5 bases from V and 0 bases from J, with 6 bases between. In germline, CDR1 is SEHNR, CDR2 FQNEAQ (reference sequence). The CDR3 length is 13 residues. This CDR3 reads CASSGDSTDTQYF. The CDR3 bases are TGTGCCAGCAGCGGAGACAGCACAGATACGCAGTATTTT.

The chain employs TRBV7-8 and TRBJ1-5; D is undetermined. Germline-derived CDR1 and CDR2 are SGHVS and FQNEAQ. Trimming removed 5 bases at V and 1 base at J, with 15 bases between. CDR3 length equals 16 residues. This CDR3 reads CASSGRTGRSNQPQHF. In DNA, the CDR3 is TGTGCCAGCAGCGGGCGGACGGGGAGGAGCAATCAGCCCCAGCATTTT.

V and J are TRBV19 and TRBJ1-2, with D possibly matching TRBD1 (5 bases). The V end lost 6 bases, the J end lost 3 bases, and 14 bases lay between the germline ends. The CDR3 sequence is 14 residues long. Per the germline V gene, CDR1 is LNHDA and CDR2 is SQIVND (reference sequence). CDR3 sequence reads: CASRSRGKDYGYTF. CDR3 DNA sequence: TGTGCCAGTAGATCGCGGGGGAAAGACTATGGCTACACCTTC.

This sequence joins TRBV14 and TRBJ2-1; D may be TRBD1 (5 bases). The CDR3 is made up of 13 amino acids. V was pared by 1 base and J by 10 bases, with 11 bases between. The germline V gene has CDR1 SGHDN and CDR2 FVKESK. The chain's CDR3 is CASSQVGWGEQFF. The CDR3 DNA follows: TGTGCCAGCAGCCAAGTTGGCTGGGGCGAGCAGTTCTTC.

This clone appeared a single time. This chain joins TRBV11-1 and TRBJ2-3; D is perhaps TRBD2 (6 bases). V shed 4 bases and J shed 8 bases, with 13 bases lying between them. CDR1 and CDR2 from the germline V gene are SGHAT and FQDESV (reference sequence). CDR3 length equals 13 residues. CDR3 in amino acids: CASSSSLAFTQYF. DNA of the CDR3: TGTGCCAGCAGCTCCTCTCTAGCGTTTACGCAGTATTTT. The whole variable domain, filled in from reference TRBV11-1 and TRBJ2-3, reads EAEVAQSPRYKITEKSQAVAFWCDPISGHATLYWYRQILGQGPELLVQFQDESVVDDSQLPKDRFSAERLKGVDSTLKIQPAELGDSAMYLCASSSSLAFTQYFGPGTRLTVL.

The V call is TRBV3-1 (or the pseudogene TRBV3-2), the J call TRBJ2-7, with 8 bases identical to TRBD2. The germline V gene has CDR1 LGHDT and CDR2 YNNKEL (reference sequence). The ends lost 4 bases at V and 2 bases at J; junction bases unmatched: 4. The CDR3 covers 14 residues. The CDR3 region has the DNA TGTGCCAGCAGCCTAACTAGCGGACCCTACGAGCAGTACTTC. Translated: CASSLTSGPYEQYF.

This clone appeared once. The chain has TRBV29-1 and TRBJ1-3, with D maybe TRBD1 (6 bases). The CDR3 extends over 15 amino acids. In germline, CDR1 is SQVTM, CDR2 ANQGSEA. Trimming pared 0 bases from V and 4 bases from J, leaving 13 bases between. The CDR3 loop reads CSVEDIHRAGNTIYF. As DNA, the CDR3 is TGCAGCGTTGAAGACATTCACAGGGCGGGAAACACCATATATTTT.

The chain couples TRBV30 to TRBJ1-5; D gene ambiguous. Trimming shortened V by 0 bases and J by 6 bases, and 12 bases separated the two germline ends. The CDR3 spans 14 residues. In germline, CDR1 is GTSNPN, CDR2 SVGIG (reference sequence). The CDR3, as DNA: TGTGCCTGGAGTGTTAGGGCAGGAGGTCAGCCCCAGCATTTT. Its translation is CAWSVRAGGQPQHF.

This clone was recorded once. The rearrangement uses TRBV27 and TRBJ1-2, with TRBD1 matching 8 bases. Germline V CDR1 and CDR2: MNHEY, SMNVEV (reference sequence). The J segment lost 2 bases and the V segment lost 1 base, leaving 6 bases of the junction unmatched. The CDR3 extends over 16 amino acids. The CDR3 nucleotides read TGTGCCAGCAGTTTATGGGGACAGGTGGGGAACTATGGCTACACCTTC. Its protein product is CASSLWGQVGNYGYTF.

This chain connects TRBV19 to TRBJ1-4; TRBD1 might be the D (5 bases). The ends were cut back, 4 bases at V and 4 bases at J, with 10 bases in the middle. CDR1 and CDR2 from the germline V gene are LNHDA and SQIVND (reference sequence). This CDR3 has 14 amino acids. CDR3 bases: TGTGCCAGTAGTACGACAGCGATTAATGAAAAACTGTTTTTT. It yields the protein CASSTTAINEKLFF.

The chain is built from TRBV5-4 and TRBJ2-1; D unclear. Trimming left V 0 bases short and J 8 bases short, with 12 bases between. The germline V gene has CDR1 SGHNT and CDR2 YYREEE (reference sequence). CDR3 length: 14 residues. The CDR3, as DNA: TGTGCCAGCAGCTTGGGTTTGGATCGGGATGAGCAGTTCTTC. This gives the protein CASSLGLDRDEQFF.

This chain uses TRBV19 with TRBJ2-3; TRBD2 aligns across 11 bases. Germline values: CDR1 LNHDA, CDR2 SQIVND (reference sequence). The CDR3 totals 14 residues. The junction had 1 base not matched to a gene; V was cut back by 3 bases and J by 5 bases. The DNA for the CDR3 is TGTGCCAGTAGTATCCTAGCGGGGGGAGATACGCAGTATTTT. Translating it yields CASSILAGGDTQYF. The variable domain in full, with the rest retrieved from reference TRBV19 and TRBJ2-3, is DGGITQSPKYLFRKEGQNVTLSCEQNLNHDAMYWYRQDPGQGLRLIYYSQIVNDFQKGDIAEGYSVSREKKESFPLTVTSAQKNPTAFYLCASSILAGGDTQYFGPGTRLTVL.

The V call is TRBV14, the J call TRBJ2-1; 8 bases fit TRBD1. V was pared by 6 bases and J by 9 bases, with 7 bases of the junction left unmatched. Germline CDR1 SGHDN, CDR2 FVKESK. The CDR3 spans 13 residues. CDR3 amino acids: CASSLSGGTEQFF. CDR3 sequence (DNA): TGTGCCAGCAGTCTATCAGGGGGCACTGAGCAGTTCTTC.

This chain joins TRBV29-1 and TRBJ2-1; 7 bases align to TRBD1. The CDR3 is made up of 15 amino acids. J lost 9 bases, V lost 4 bases, and 15 bases had no gene match. CDR1 and CDR2 from the germline V gene are SQVTM and ANQGSEA. CDR3 DNA sequence: TGCAGCGTTGCGGAAGGGGGCTGGCCCGAGGCTGAGCAGTTCTTC. Its translation: CSVAEGGWPEAEQFF.

This clone came up once. The chain joins TRBV5-4 to TRBJ1-1; 9 bases fit TRBD1. The germline gives CDR1 SGHNT, CDR2 YYREEE (reference sequence). This CDR3 is 17 amino acids long. The trim removed 0 bases at V and 7 bases at J, leaving 13 bases unmatched. The CDR3 region has the DNA TGTGCCAGCAGCTTGGCGGGTCGACCGGGACAGGGTGGTGAAGCTTTCTTT. Protein: CASSLAGRPGQGGEAFF.

This chain joins TRBV18 and TRBJ2-1; TRBD2 is a possible D gene (5 bases). Germline CDR1 and CDR2: KGHSH and LQKENI. The CDR3 consists of 11 residues. V lost 4 bases and J 10 bases, leaving 8 bases between the germline ends. As DNA, the CDR3 is TGTGCCAGCTCACGAGAGCGGGAGCAGTTCTTC. Its translation is CASSREREQFF. The variable domain in full, completed from reference TRBV18 and TRBJ2-1, reads NAGVMQNPRHLVRRRGQEARLRCSPMKGHSHVYWYRQLPEEGLKFMVYLQKENIIDESGMPKERFSAEFPKEGPSILRIQQVVRGDSAAYFCASSREREQFFGPGTRLTVL.

This chain's CDR3 is CASSRMTGPGNSPLHF. CDR3 nucleotides: TGTGCCAGCAGCCGAATGACAGGGCCGGGTAATTCACCCCTCCACTTT. This chain joins TRBV5-6 and TRBJ1-6, with TRBD1 matching 7 bases. The CDR3 spans 16 residues. Unmatched junction bases numbered 10, after V lost 4 bases and J lost 6 bases. Germline V gives CDR1 SGHDT, CDR2 YYEEEE.

This chain connects TRBV2 to TRBJ1-1; 9 positions agree with TRBD1. This CDR3 spans 15 amino acids. V lost 5 bases, J lost 4 bases, and 8 bases stayed unmatched. Looked up from germline, CDR1 is SNHLY and CDR2 is FYNNEI. CDR3 sequence: CASSLQGAQGTEAFF. CDR3 DNA: TGTGCCAGCAGTTTACAGGGGGCGCAGGGCACTGAAGCTTTCTTT.

This CDR3 is CASSELAANTGELFF. The CDR3 nucleotides read TGTGCCAGCAGCGAACTAGCGGCGAACACCGGGGAGCTGTTTTTT. The genes are TRBV11-3 and TRBJ2-2; 8 bases align to TRBD2. Germline V gene sequence: CDR1 SGHNT, CDR2 YENEEA. The V segment lost 5 bases and the J segment 0 bases; nucleotides outside the gene matches: 2. The CDR3 has 15 residues.

The chain employs TRBV27 and TRBJ2-2; TRBD1 matches at 9 bases. The germline CDR1 and CDR2 sequences are MNHEY and SMNVEV (reference sequence). V gave up 9 bases and J gave up 7 bases; unmatched junction bases: 9. CDR3 length: 14 amino acids. The CDR3 spells CASCNRGRGGELFF. The CDR3 bases are TGTGCCAGTTGTAACAGGGGGCGAGGCGGGGAGCTGTTTTTT.